These 23 T cell receptor beta chains share one sample of origin, sequenced in a study of blood T cell repertoires in COVID-19. Sequencing was performed with immunoSEQ multiplex PCR; in TCRdb, only in-frame clones are kept and a portion is missing. The repertoire holds about 190,000 clones, with around 90% as singletons. The material sequenced was peripheral blood. The source of these receptors is a man aged 40-49 years with acute or convalescent COVID-19.

The chain carries TRBV7-8 and TRBJ1-3; TRBD1 aligns across 10 bases. J gave up 1 base and V 6 bases, and 3 bases lay outside the gene matches. Germline CDR1 SGHVS, CDR2 FQNEAQ. The CDR3 loop spans 15 amino acids. The CDR3 DNA sequence: TGTGCCAGCAGGGGACAGGGGCTGTCTGGAAACACCATATATTTT. Amino acid sequence: CASRGQGLSGNTIYF.

This chain joins TRBV6-5 and TRBJ2-2, with D hard to call. The germline CDR1 and CDR2 sequences are MNHEY and SVGAGI. The CDR3 has 12 residues. Trimming pared 7 bases from V and 0 bases from J, leaving 3 bases between. Here the CDR3 reads CASNSNTGELFF. The CDR3 DNA reads TGTGCCAGCAACTCGAACACCGGGGAGCTGTTTTTT.

The chain links TRBV18 to TRBJ1-3, with TRBD1 matching 9 bases. Germline V CDR1 and CDR2: KGHSH, LQKENI. The V gene end was trimmed by 4 bases and the J gene end by 3 bases; junction bases not matched to a gene: 19. The CDR3 length is 20 residues. The CDR3 spells CASSQLGQGVLRGNGNTIYF. DNA for the CDR3: TGTGCCAGCTCACAACTGGGACAGGGAGTATTAAGAGGAAATGGAAACACCATATATTTT.

This chain links TRBV29-1 with TRBJ2-7; weak D call: TRBD1 (5 bases). The germline V gene encodes CDR1 SQVTM and CDR2 ANQGSEA. Trimming removed 2 bases from V and 5 bases from J, with 16 bases in between. CDR3 length: 14 amino acids. In DNA, the CDR3 is TGCAGCGTTGAACGGCAGGGTGCTGTCGACGAGCAGTACTTC. Translation gives CSVERQGAVDEQYF.

This chain connects TRBV28 to TRBJ1-5; TRBD1 aligns across 9 bases. The CDR3 contains 14 residues. The germline CDR1 and CDR2 sequences are MDHEN and SYDVKM. V was clipped by 7 bases and J by 4 bases; unmatched bases: 5. CDR3 loop: CASTLTGGNQPQHF. The CDR3 nucleotides read TGTGCCAGCACCTTGACAGGGGGGAATCAGCCCCAGCATTTT.

V is TRBV7-9 and J is TRBJ1-6; 8 bases agree with TRBD1. Looked up from germline, CDR1 is SEHNR and CDR2 is FQNEAQ (reference sequence). The CDR3 has 16 amino acids. Unmatched junction bases numbered 8, after V lost 1 base and J lost 9 bases. The CDR3 DNA sequence: TGTGCCAGCAGCTTAGGACCGGGGACAGGAGGTTCACCCCTCCACTTT. This codes for CASSLGPGTGGSPLHF.

This chain uses TRBV30 with TRBJ2-2; TRBD2 might be the D (6 bases). In germline, CDR1 is GTSNPN, CDR2 SVGIG (reference sequence). Trimming cost V 2 bases and J 9 bases, with 19 bases left between them. This CDR3 has 15 amino acids. The CDR3 DNA sequence: TGTGCCTGGAGTATGTGGAGGGGAGACTCCCGGGAGCTGTTTTTT. This codes for CAWSMWRGDSRELFF.

V usage is TRBV4-1 and J usage is TRBJ1-5; 7 bases are a match to TRBD1. V was clipped by 4 bases and J by 3 bases; unmatched bases: 9. The CDR3 consists of 16 residues. Germline V gene lookup returns CDR1 MGHRA and CDR2 YSYEKL. The CDR3 DNA is TGCGCCAGCAGCCCTCCCTCGGGACAGTTCAATCAGCCCCAGCATTTT. Encoded protein: CASSPPSGQFNQPQHF.

The chain combines TRBV18 with TRBJ2-3; D is undetermined. Trimming removed 6 bases from V and 2 bases from J, with 15 bases in between. Germline values: CDR1 KGHSH, CDR2 LQKENI. The CDR3 loop spans 15 amino acids. The CDR3 protein is CASSPTVSNTDTQYF. The DNA of the CDR3 is TGTGCCAGCTCGCCGACTGTCTCCAACACAGATACGCAGTATTTT.

The chain carries TRBV10-3 and TRBJ2-1; TRBD1 matches 9 bases. With 2 bases clipped from V and 6 bases from J, the junction kept 2 bases outside the gene matches. Germline V gene sequence: CDR1 ENHRY, CDR2 SYGVKD. The CDR3 has 14 residues. The CDR3 is CAISETGGLNEQFF. The DNA for the CDR3 is TGTGCCATCAGTGAGACAGGGGGCCTCAATGAGCAGTTCTTC.

The rearrangement joins TRBV5-1 to TRBJ1-1; the match to TRBD1 covers 7 bases. The CDR3 spans 15 residues. CDR1 SGHRS and CDR2 YFSETQ come from the germline V gene. With 4 bases clipped from V and 3 bases from J, the junction kept 9 bases outside the gene matches. CDR3 in amino acids: CASSRQGMGDTEAFF. CDR3 bases: TGCGCCAGCAGCCGACAGGGTATGGGGGACACTGAAGCTTTCTTT.

This sequence joins TRBV29-1 and TRBJ2-5; possible D gene TRBD1, 7 bases. V dropped 7 bases and J dropped 5 bases, with 26 bases sitting between them. Germline V gene sequence: CDR1 SQVTM, CDR2 ANQGSEA. The CDR3 spans 16 residues. In DNA form, the CDR3 reads TGCAGCGCCGGCCCCCGCGCAGGGGGGACCGCTGAGACCCAGTACTTC. Translating gives CSAGPRAGGTAETQYF.

This chain uses TRBV7-2 with TRBJ2-1; 12 nucleotides agree with TRBD2. J gave up 9 bases and V 5 bases, and 8 bases lay outside the gene matches. Per germline, CDR1 SGHTA and CDR2 FQGNSA. The CDR3 has 15 residues. The DNA for the CDR3 is TGTGCCAGCAGCATCACTAGCGGGGGGTTACCTGAGCAGTTCTTC. It codes for CASSITSGGLPEQFF.

The chain combines TRBV7-8 with TRBJ2-5; D gene uncertain. CDR3 length: 14 amino acids. Germline assignment: CDR1 SGHVS and CDR2 FQNEAQ. V was shortened by 3 bases and J by 3 bases, with 11 bases between the two germline ends. This CDR3 reads CASSFRLVEETQYF. CDR3 DNA sequence: TGTGCCAGCAGCTTTCGTCTAGTCGAAGAGACCCAGTACTTC.

The chain uses TRBV5-1 and TRBJ1-1, with TRBD1 matching over 8 bases. There are 15 residues in the CDR3. V shed 1 base and J 7 bases; nucleotides not matched to a gene: 9. CDR1 is SGHRS and CDR2 is YFSETQ in the germline V gene. The CDR3 reads CASSLHPDRGLEAFF. For the CDR3, the DNA is TGCGCCAGCAGCTTGCATCCAGACAGGGGCCTTGAAGCTTTCTTT.

The V and J genes are TRBV5-1 and TRBJ1-1, with 8 bases matching TRBD1. The J segment lost 3 bases and the V segment lost 5 bases, leaving 3 bases of the junction unmatched. The CDR3 runs 13 residues. CDR1 and CDR2 (germline): SGHRS, YFSETQ. The CDR3: CASREQGDTEAFF. The CDR3 coding sequence is TGCGCCAGCAGAGAACAGGGGGACACTGAAGCTTTCTTT.

This clone occurred once. The chain employs TRBV5-5 and TRBJ1-2; 10 bases agree with TRBD1. CDR3 length: 17 amino acids. V lost 0 bases to trimming and J lost 7 bases; unmatched junction nucleotides: 12. Germline CDR1 and CDR2: SGHKS and YYEKEE (reference sequence). Written as DNA, the CDR3 is TGTGCCAGCAGCTTGGCCCTGACAGGGGGCGCATCGTTTGGCTACACCTTC. Protein sequence: CASSLALTGGASFGYTF.

This chain connects TRBV6-2 or TRBV6-3 to TRBJ2-5; D remains unclear. The CDR3 is 18 amino acids. With 0 bases removed from V and 1 base from J, the gap between germline ends came to 18 bases. Germline V gene sequence: CDR1 MNHEY, CDR2 SVGEGT. Here the CDR3 reads CASSYSSMGSILQETQYF. As DNA, the CDR3 is TGTGCCAGCAGTTACTCGTCTATGGGCAGTATACTCCAAGAGACCCAGTACTTC.

This chain links TRBV30 with TRBJ2-7; weak D call: TRBD1 (6 bases). Germline V lookup: CDR1 GTSNPN, CDR2 SVGIG (reference sequence). CDR3 size: 11 residues. The CDR3 protein is CAFDRPYEQYF. The DNA of the CDR3 is TGTGCTTTCGACAGGCCCTACGAGCAGTACTTC.

This clone occurred a few times. This chain links TRBV9 with TRBJ2-3; D call uncertain. V was trimmed by 3 bases and J by 6 bases, leaving 11 bases between them. Germline CDR1 and CDR2: SGDLS and YYNGEE. The CDR3 sequence is 13 residues long. The CDR3 nucleotides are TGTGCCAGCAGCGCACTAAACTGGGATACGCAGTATTTT. Its protein is CASSALNWDTQYF.

CDR3 DNA: TGTGCCAGCAGCTTCCAGGGGGGAAAAGAGACCCAGTACTTC. Amino acids: CASSFQGGKETQYF. The chain is built from TRBV5-4 and TRBJ2-5, with D possibly TRBD1 on 7 matching bases. Trimming stripped 2 bases from V and 3 bases from J, with 11 bases between. The CDR3 covers 14 residues. Germline V gene sequence: CDR1 SGHNT, CDR2 YYREEE (reference sequence).

The chain combines TRBV14 with TRBJ2-6; TRBD2 is a possible D gene (6 bases). The CDR3 length is 14 residues. Germline CDR1 SGHDN, CDR2 FVKESK. V was clipped by 8 bases and J by 4 bases, with 12 bases between them. The CDR3 nucleotides read TGTGCCAGCTCCAAGCGGGCCGGGGCCAACGTCCTGACTTTC. Translating it yields CASSKRAGANVLTF.

The chain combines TRBV18 with TRBJ1-1; D perhaps matches TRBD1 (6 bases). CDR3 length: 16 amino acids. The germline CDR1 and CDR2 sequences are KGHSH and LQKENI. Trimming cost V 3 bases and J 0 bases, with 14 bases left between them. The CDR3 nucleotides read TGTGCCAGCTCACCTGGACAGCTTATAATGAACACTGAAGCTTTCTTT. It codes for CASSPGQLIMNTEAFF. The entire variable domain, with the rest obtained from reference TRBV18 and TRBJ1-1, is as follows: NAGVMQNPRHLVRRRGQEARLRCSPMKGHSHVYWYRQLPEEGLKFMVYLQKENIIDESGMPKERFSAEFPKEGPSILRIQQVVRGDSAAYFCASSPGQLIMNTEAFFGQGTRLTVV.